Shown below are 12 T cell receptor beta chains from a single sample sequenced in a study of Ad26.COV2.S vaccination and SARS-CoV-2 variants. Treatment indicated: some 20 received Ad26.COV2.S at low or high dose, single or two shots; several received placebo; per-sample allocation not given. Sampling was performed 63 days after the first vaccine or placebo injection. Using immunoSEQ multiplex PCR, the repertoire was profiled, and TCRdb retains in-frame clones only, with some absent. The sample lists 300,000 to 450,000 clones, approximately 85% seen once, with roughly 3.1% in the top ten. Specimen: peripheral blood, collected in a trial of Ad26.COV2.S vaccine versus placebo. The receptors originated from a person between 18 and 65 years old who received the Ad26.COV2.S COVID-19 vaccine or a placebo.

The chain couples TRBV10-2 to TRBJ1-1, with TRBD1 identical over 7 bases. In germline, CDR1 is WSHSY, CDR2 SAAADI. Trimming removed 7 bases from V and 4 bases from J; junction bases left unmatched: 12. The CDR3 length is 15 residues. The CDR3 loop reads CASNRDSGTGTEAFF. The DNA of the CDR3 is TGCGCCAGCAATCGGGACAGCGGAACGGGCACTGAAGCTTTCTTT.

In nucleotides, the CDR3 is TGTGCCAGCAAAGGACGAGACACCACCGGGGAGCTGTTTTTT. This codes for CASKGRDTTGELFF. The chain carries TRBV28 and TRBJ2-2; D is unresolved. V dropped 7 bases and J dropped 4 bases, with 13 bases sitting between them. This CDR3 contains 14 residues. Per the germline V gene, CDR1 is MDHEN and CDR2 is SYDVKM. The whole variable domain, remainder taken from reference TRBV28 and TRBJ2-2, is DVKVTQSSRYLVKRTGEKVFLECVQDMDHENMFWYRQDPGLGLRLIYFSYDVKMKEKGDIPEGYSVSREKKERFSLILESASTNQTSMYLCASKGRDTTGELFFGEGSRLTVL.

This sequence joins TRBV30 and TRBJ2-3; D tentatively reads TRBD1 or TRBD2 (6 bases each). Germline V gene sequence: CDR1 GTSNPN, CDR2 SVGIG (reference sequence). The CDR3 is 14 residues long. V was shortened by 3 bases and J by 2 bases, with 12 bases between the two germline ends. The CDR3 bases are TGTGCCTGGAGCCTGGGGGGCTACACAGATACGCAGTATTTT. It is translated as CAWSLGGYTDTQYF.

V is TRBV19 and J is TRBJ2-7, with D possibly TRBD2 on 6 matching bases. This CDR3 is 15 amino acids long. The germline V gene encodes CDR1 LNHDA and CDR2 SQIVND (reference sequence). V was cut by 5 bases and J by 3 bases, with 17 bases left in between. CDR3 residues: CASSLGGFSGYEQYF. CDR3 nucleotides: TGTGCCAGTAGTCTGGGGGGTTTTTCCGGCTACGAGCAGTACTTC. The entire variable domain, with the rest obtained from reference TRBV19 and TRBJ2-7, is as follows: DGGITQSPKYLFRKEGQNVTLSCEQNLNHDAMYWYRQDPGQGLRLIYYSQIVNDFQKGDIAEGYSVSREKKESFPLTVTSAQKNPTAFYLCASSLGGFSGYEQYFGPGTRLTVT.

The chain has TRBV2 and TRBJ2-7; D uncertain. The germline V gene encodes CDR1 SNHLY and CDR2 FYNNEI. The CDR3 is made up of 11 amino acids. With 2 bases removed from V and 5 bases from J, the gap between germline ends came to 4 bases. CDR3 in amino acids: CASSEWDEQYF. The CDR3 bases are TGTGCCAGCAGTGAATGGGACGAGCAGTACTTC.

The chain couples TRBV18 to TRBJ1-2; no clear D gene. Germline V gene sequence: CDR1 KGHSH, CDR2 LQKENI. The CDR3 loop spans 16 amino acids. Trimming left V 3 bases short and J 4 bases short, with 18 bases between. The CDR3 sequence is CASSPEAMKVSYGYTF. The CDR3 DNA reads TGTGCCAGCTCACCGGAGGCTATGAAAGTAAGCTATGGCTACACCTTC.

This clone was seen only a few times. V gene TRBV18 combines with J gene TRBJ2-3; 7 bases line up with TRBD1. The CDR3 covers 16 residues. V was pared by 6 bases and J by 11 bases, with 20 bases of the junction left unmatched. Germline V gives CDR1 KGHSH, CDR2 LQKENI. CDR3 amino acids: CASSPPGRGQLTGQYF. In nucleotides, the CDR3 is TGTGCCAGCTCCCCCCCGGGTAGGGGGCAACTGACGGGGCAGTATTTT. The complete variable domain, with remaining parts taken from reference TRBV18 and TRBJ2-3, reads NAGVMQNPRHLVRRRGQEARLRCSPMKGHSHVYWYRQLPEEGLKFMVYLQKENIIDESGMPKERFSAEFPKEGPSILRIQQVVRGDSAAYFCASSPPGRGQLTGQYFGPGTRLTVL.

V is TRBV5-1 and J is TRBJ2-5, with 8 bases aligning to TRBD1. Germline trimming cut 4 bases from V and 2 bases from J; bases unmatched to any gene: 7. The germline V gene encodes CDR1 SGHRS and CDR2 YFSETQ. The CDR3 is made up of 15 amino acids. The CDR3 coding sequence is TGCGCCAGCAGCCCAGACAGGGGCCGACAAGAGACCCAGTACTTC. It translates to CASSPDRGRQETQYF.

CDR3 coding DNA: TGCGCCAGCAGCCAAGATCAGGGCGTGTATGGCTACACCTTC. Its protein is CASSQDQGVYGYTF. V is TRBV4-3 and J is TRBJ1-2; D might be TRBD1 (5 bases). The V end was cut by 0 bases, the J end by 5 bases, with 10 bases between. CDR1 is LGHNA and CDR2 is YSLEER in the germline V gene. The CDR3 length is 14 residues.

This chain links TRBV11-2 with TRBJ2-7; no clear D gene. Per germline, CDR1 SGHAT and CDR2 FQNNGV. This CDR3 has 12 amino acids. Trimming took 5 bases from V and 6 from J, leaving 11 bases between them. The CDR3 loop reads CASSPQWGEQYF. The CDR3, as DNA: TGTGCCAGCAGCCCCCAATGGGGCGAGCAGTACTTC. Combining the CDR3 with reference TRBV11-2 and TRBJ2-7 gives the whole variable domain EAGVAQSPRYKIIEKRQSVAFWCNPISGHATLYWYQQILGQGPKLLIQFQNNGVVDDSQLPKDRFSAERLKGVDSTLKIQPAKLEDSAVYLCASSPQWGEQYFGPGTRLTVT.

The CDR3 nucleotides are TGTGCCAGCAGCCCATCGGGATCCTCGAACACTGAAGCTTTCTTT. It codes for CASSPSGSSNTEAFF. The chain combines TRBV9 with TRBJ1-1; D not certain. The CDR3 sequence is 15 residues long. The germline CDR1 and CDR2 sequences are SGDLS and YYNGEE. V shed 4 bases and J shed 1 base, with 14 bases lying between them.

The rearrangement links TRBV6-4 to TRBJ2-2, with 8 bases that match TRBD2. Unmatched junction bases numbered 0, after V lost 5 bases and J lost 4 bases. CDR3 length equals 13 residues. Germline-derived CDR1 and CDR2 are MRHNA and SNTAGT. In DNA form, the CDR3 reads TGTGCCAGCAGTAGCGGGAGCACCGGGGAGCTGTTTTTT. Translated, it gives CASSSGSTGELFF.